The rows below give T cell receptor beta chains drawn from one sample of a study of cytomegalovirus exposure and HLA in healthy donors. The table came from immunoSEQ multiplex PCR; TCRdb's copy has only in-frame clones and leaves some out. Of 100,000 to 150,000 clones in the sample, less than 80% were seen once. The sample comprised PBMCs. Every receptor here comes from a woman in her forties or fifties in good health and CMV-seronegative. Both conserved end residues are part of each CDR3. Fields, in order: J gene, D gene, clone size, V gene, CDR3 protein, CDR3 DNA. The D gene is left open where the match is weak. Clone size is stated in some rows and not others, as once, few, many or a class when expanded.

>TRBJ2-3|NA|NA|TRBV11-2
CASSSGTSTDTQYF
TGTGCCAGCAGCAGCGGTACTAGCACAGATACGCAGTATTTT
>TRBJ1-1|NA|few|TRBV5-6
CASSLGTPAVDRMNTEAFF
TGTGCCAGCAGCCTAGGTACCCCGGCAGTCGATCGTATGAACACTGAAGCTTTCTTT
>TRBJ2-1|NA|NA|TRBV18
CASSLDIDNEQFF
TGTGCCAGCTCCCTGGACATCGACAATGAGCAGTTCTTC
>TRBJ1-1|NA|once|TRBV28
CASRISGNTEAFF
TGTGCCAGCAGGATTTCCGGGAACACTGAAGCTTTCTTT
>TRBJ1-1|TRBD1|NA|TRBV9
CASSGQGYQHTEAFF
TGTGCCAGCAGCGGACAGGGCTACCAACACACTGAAGCTTTCTTT
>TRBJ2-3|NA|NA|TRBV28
CASRSPDTQYF
TGTGCCAGCAGATCTCCAGATACGCAGTATTTT
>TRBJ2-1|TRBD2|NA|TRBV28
CASRGAGGLGNEQFF
TGTGCCAGCCGCGGAGCGGGAGGACTTGGTAATGAGCAGTTCTTC
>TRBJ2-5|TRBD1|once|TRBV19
CASSFTGVGETQYF
TGTGCCAGTAGCTTCACAGGGGTAGGGGAGACCCAGTACTTC
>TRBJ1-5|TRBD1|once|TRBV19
CASGMGTGRSEPQHF
TGTGCCAGTGGTATGGGGACAGGCCGGAGTGAGCCCCAGCATTTT
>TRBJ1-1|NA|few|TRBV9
CASSVEGGRATEAFF
TGTGCCAGCAGCGTAGAAGGGGGGAGGGCCACTGAAGCTTTCTTT
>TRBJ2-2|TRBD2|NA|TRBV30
CAWSGLVSGELFF
TGTGCCTGGTCGGGACTAGTGTCCGGGGAGCTGTTTTTT
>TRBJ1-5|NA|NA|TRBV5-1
CASSLEGASNQPQHF
TGCGCCAGCAGCTTGGAAGGGGCCTCCAATCAGCCCCAGCATTTT
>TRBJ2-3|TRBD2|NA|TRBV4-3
CASSLQFRTSGRGDTQYF
TGCGCCAGCAGCCTTCAATTTCGAACTAGCGGGAGGGGAGATACGCAGTATTTT